The 6 T cell receptor beta chains below were found in one sample sequenced in a study of blood T cells in healthy people across ages. A sample-barcoded 5' primer and a J-beta primer mix were used in a second PCR of roughly 7 to 11 cycles. Via MiXCR, TCRdb re-called the 5' RACE reads, giving one row per CDR3 protein. The sample records around 850,000 distinct CDR3 sequences, about 34% being singletons. Sequencing input: blood. These receptors all stem from a man aged 18 to 30 in good health.

The table lists this clonotype with a few counts. The genes are TRBV2 and TRBJ2-7, with 9 bases identical to TRBD2. CDR3 length: 17 residues. Germline CDR1 reads SNHLY; CDR2 reads FYNNEI. After removal of 4 bases from V and 7 bases from J, the junction contained 17 bases not matched to a gene. CDR3 amino acids: CASSGALAGILYNEQYF. CDR3 DNA: TGTGCCAGCAGTGGGGCCCTAGCGGGGATACTGTACAATGAGCAGTACTTC.

The rearrangement joins TRBV2 to TRBJ2-2, with a tentative D call TRBD1 (5 bases). V shed 7 bases and J shed 4 bases, with 13 bases lying between them. CDR1 SNHLY and CDR2 FYNNEI come from the germline V gene. The CDR3 is made up of 14 amino acids. CDR3 DNA: TGTGCCAGCATGATGACAGAAAGCACCGGGGAGCTGTTTTTT. It translates to CASMMTESTGELFF.

In this sample, this clonotype turned up many times. The chain is built from TRBV12-3 or TRBV12-4 and TRBJ1-1; tentatively, D is TRBD1 (5 bases). V was shortened by 4 bases and J by 4 bases, with 13 bases between the two germline ends. The CDR3 runs 14 residues. The DNA of the CDR3 is TGTGCCAGCAGTTGGCAGGGACCCAGCACTGAAGCTTTCTTT. Translated, it gives CASSWQGPSTEAFF.

This chain links TRBV7-2 with TRBJ2-5; tentative D call: TRBD2 (5 bases). CDR1 SGHTA and CDR2 FQGNSA come from the germline V gene. The CDR3 has 12 residues. Trimming pared 1 base from V and 11 bases from J, leaving 11 bases between. The CDR3 is CASSLGPREQYF. CDR3 nucleotide sequence: TGTGCCAGCAGCTTAGGACCTAGGGAGCAGTACTTC. The full variable domain, with the rest looked up from reference TRBV7-2 and TRBJ2-5, is GAGVSQSPSNKVTEKGKDVELRCDPISGHTALYWYRQSLGQGLEFLIYFQGNSAPDKSGLPSDRFSAERTGGSVSTLTIQRTQQEDSAVYLCASSLGPREQYFGPGTRLLVL.

This chain joins TRBV14 and TRBJ1-5; tentative D call: TRBD1 (5 bases). The CDR3 has 14 residues. Between the trimmed V and J ends, which lost 8 bases and 6 bases, there was a span of 17 bases. Germline CDR1 is SGHDN and CDR2 is FVKESK. The CDR3 reads CASGPLGGSQPQHF. As DNA, the CDR3 is TGTGCCAGCGGCCCTCTCGGGGGAAGTCAGCCCCAGCATTTT.

This clonotype was seen many times. The V gene is TRBV20-1, the J gene TRBJ2-7, with 7 bases that match TRBD1. CDR1 and CDR2 (germline): DFQATT, SNEGSKA (reference sequence). The CDR3 has 15 residues. Trimming took 2 bases from V and 4 from J; bases not matched to a gene: 11. CDR3 loop: CSARTSGQATYEQYF. CDR3 DNA sequence: TGCAGTGCTAGAACCTCCGGACAGGCGACTTACGAGCAGTACTTC.